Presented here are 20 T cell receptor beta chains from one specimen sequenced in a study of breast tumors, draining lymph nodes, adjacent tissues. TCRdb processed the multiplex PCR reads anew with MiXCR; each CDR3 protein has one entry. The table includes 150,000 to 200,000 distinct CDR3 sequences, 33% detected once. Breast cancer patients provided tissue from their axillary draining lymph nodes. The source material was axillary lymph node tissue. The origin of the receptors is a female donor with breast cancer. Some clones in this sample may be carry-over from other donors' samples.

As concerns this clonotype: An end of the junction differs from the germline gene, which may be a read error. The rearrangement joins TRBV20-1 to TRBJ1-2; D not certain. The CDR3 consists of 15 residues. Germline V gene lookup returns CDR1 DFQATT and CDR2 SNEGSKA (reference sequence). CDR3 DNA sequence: TGCAGTGCTAGCCCCCCCTCCAGGAGAAACTATGGCTACGCCTTC. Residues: CSASPPSRRNYGYAF.

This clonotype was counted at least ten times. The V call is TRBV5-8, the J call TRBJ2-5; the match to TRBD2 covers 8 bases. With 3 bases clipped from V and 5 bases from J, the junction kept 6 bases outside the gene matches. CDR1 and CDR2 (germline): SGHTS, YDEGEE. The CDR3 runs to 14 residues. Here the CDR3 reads CASSSQGGGETQYF. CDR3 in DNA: TGTGCCAGCAGCTCCCAGGGCGGGGGGGAGACCCAGTACTTC. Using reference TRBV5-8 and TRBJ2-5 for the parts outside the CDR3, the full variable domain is EAGVTQSPTHLIKTRGQQATLRCSPISGHTSVYWYQQALGLGLQFLLWYDEGEERNRGNFPPRFSGRQFPNYSSELNVNALELEDSALYLCASSSQGGGETQYFGPGTRLLVL.

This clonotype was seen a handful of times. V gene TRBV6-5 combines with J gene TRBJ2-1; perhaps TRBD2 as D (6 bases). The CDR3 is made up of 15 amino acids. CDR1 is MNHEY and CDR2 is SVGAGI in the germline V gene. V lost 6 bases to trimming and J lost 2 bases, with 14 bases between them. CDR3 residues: CASSRGVSAYNEQFF. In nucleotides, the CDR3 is TGTGCCAGCAGCCGCGGGGTGTCCGCCTACAATGAGCAGTTCTTC.

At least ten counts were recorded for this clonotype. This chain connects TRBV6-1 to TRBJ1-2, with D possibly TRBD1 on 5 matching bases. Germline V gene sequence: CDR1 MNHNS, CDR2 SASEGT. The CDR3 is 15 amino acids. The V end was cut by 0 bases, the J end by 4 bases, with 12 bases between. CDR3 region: CASSEAWSQGYGYTF. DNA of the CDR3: TGTGCCAGCAGTGAAGCATGGTCCCAGGGCTATGGCTACACCTTC.

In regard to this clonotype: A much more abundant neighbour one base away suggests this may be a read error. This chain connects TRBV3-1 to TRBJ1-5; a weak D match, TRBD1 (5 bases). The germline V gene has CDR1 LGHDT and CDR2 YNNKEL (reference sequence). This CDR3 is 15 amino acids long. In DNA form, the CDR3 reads TGTCCCAGCAGCCAAGATTTGGGGGGGAATCAGCCCCAGCATTTT. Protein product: CPSSQDLGGNQPQHF. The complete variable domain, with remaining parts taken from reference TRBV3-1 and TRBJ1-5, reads DTAVSQTPKYLVTQMGNDKSIKCEQNLGHDTMYWYKQDSKKFLKIMFSYNNKELIINETVPNRFSPKSPDKAHLNLHINSLELGDSAVYFCPSSQDLGGNQPQHFGDGTRLSIL.

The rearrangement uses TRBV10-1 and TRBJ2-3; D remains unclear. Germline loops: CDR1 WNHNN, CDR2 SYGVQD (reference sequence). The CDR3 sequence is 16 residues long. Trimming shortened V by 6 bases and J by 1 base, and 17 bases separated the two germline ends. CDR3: CASRENRTRGTDTQYF. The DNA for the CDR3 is TGCGCCAGCAGAGAGAATCGCACACGGGGCACAGATACGCAGTATTTT.

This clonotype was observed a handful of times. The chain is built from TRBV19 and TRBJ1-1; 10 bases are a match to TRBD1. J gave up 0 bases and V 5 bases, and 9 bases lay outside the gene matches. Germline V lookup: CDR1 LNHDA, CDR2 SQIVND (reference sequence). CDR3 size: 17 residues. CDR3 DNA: TGTGCCAGTAGTCTTCGGACAGGGGGAAAGATGAACACTGAAGCTTTCTTT. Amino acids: CASSLRTGGKMNTEAFF.

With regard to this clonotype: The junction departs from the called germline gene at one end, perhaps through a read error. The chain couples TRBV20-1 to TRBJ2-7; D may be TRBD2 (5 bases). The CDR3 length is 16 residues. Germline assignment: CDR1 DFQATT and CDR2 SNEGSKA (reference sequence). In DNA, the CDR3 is TGCAGTGCTACGTTTAAGCAGGAGGCCGTCAGTATCGAGCAGCACTTC. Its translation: CSATFKQEAVSIEQHF.

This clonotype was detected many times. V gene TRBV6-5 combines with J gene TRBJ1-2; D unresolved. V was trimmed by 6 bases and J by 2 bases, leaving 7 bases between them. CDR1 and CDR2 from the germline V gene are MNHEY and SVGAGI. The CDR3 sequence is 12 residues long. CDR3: CASRGANYGYTF. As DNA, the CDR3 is TGTGCCAGCAGGGGAGCAAACTATGGCTACACCTTC.

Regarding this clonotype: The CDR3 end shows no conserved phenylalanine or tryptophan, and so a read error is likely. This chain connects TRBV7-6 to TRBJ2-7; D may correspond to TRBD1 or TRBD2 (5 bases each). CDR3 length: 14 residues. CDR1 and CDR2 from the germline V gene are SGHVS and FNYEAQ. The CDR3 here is CASSLARDQGEQYL. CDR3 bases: TGTGCCAGCAGCCTAGCCAGGGACCAGGGCGAGCAGTACCTC.

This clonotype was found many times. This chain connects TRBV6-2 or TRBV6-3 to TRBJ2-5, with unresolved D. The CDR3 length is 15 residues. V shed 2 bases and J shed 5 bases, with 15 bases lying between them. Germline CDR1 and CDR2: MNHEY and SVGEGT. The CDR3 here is CASSYPTPGVETQYF. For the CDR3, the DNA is TGTGCCAGCAGTTACCCTACCCCAGGCGTGGAGACCCAGTACTTC.

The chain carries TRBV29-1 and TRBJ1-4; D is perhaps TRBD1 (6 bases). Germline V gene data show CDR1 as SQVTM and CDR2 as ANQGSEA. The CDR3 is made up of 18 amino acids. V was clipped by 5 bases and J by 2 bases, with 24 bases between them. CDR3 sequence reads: CSVSKGWDTGGTNEKLFF. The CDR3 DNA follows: TGCAGCGTTAGTAAGGGGTGGGACACCGGGGGCACTAATGAAAAACTGTTTTTT.

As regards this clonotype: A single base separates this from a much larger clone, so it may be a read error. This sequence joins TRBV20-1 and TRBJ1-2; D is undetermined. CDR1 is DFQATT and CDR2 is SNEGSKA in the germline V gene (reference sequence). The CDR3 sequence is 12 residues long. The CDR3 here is CTPWVANYGSTF. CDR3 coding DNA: TGCACCCCGTGGGTCGCTAACTATGGCTCCACCTTC.

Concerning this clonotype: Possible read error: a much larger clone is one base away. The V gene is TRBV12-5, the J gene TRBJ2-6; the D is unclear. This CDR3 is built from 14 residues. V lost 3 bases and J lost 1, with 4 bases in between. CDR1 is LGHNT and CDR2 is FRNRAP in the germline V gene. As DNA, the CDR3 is TGTGCTAGTGGTTTCTTGTCTGGGGCCAACGTCCTGACTTTC. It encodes CASGFLSGANVLTF. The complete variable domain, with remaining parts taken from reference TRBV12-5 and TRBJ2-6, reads DARVTQTPRHKVTEMGQEVTMRCQPILGHNTVFWYRQTMMQGLELLAYFRNRAPLDDSGMPKDRFSAEMPDATLATLKIQPSEPRDSAVYFCASGFLSGANVLTFGAGSRLTVL.

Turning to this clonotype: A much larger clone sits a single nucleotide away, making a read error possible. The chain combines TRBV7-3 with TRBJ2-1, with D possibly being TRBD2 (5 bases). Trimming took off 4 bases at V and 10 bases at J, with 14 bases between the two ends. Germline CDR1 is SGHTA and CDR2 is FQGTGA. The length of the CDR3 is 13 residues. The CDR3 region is CASSYGVMGEQFF. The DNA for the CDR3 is TGTGCCAGCAGCTACGGGGTGATGGGGGAGCAGTTCTTC.

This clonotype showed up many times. This chain's CDR3 is CASSHGLVSSYNEQFF. In DNA form, the CDR3 reads TGTGCCAGCAGCCACGGACTGGTAAGCTCCTACAATGAGCAGTTCTTC. The V call is TRBV12-3 or TRBV12-4, the J call TRBJ2-1; TRBD2 is a possible D gene (5 bases). This CDR3 contains 16 residues. V shed 6 bases and J shed 0 bases, with 15 bases lying between them.

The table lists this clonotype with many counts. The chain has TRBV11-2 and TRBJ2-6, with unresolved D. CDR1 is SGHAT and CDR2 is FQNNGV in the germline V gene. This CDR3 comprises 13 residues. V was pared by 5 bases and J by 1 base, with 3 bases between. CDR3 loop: CASSDSGANVLTF. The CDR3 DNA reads TGTGCCAGCAGCGATTCTGGGGCCAACGTCCTGACTTTC.

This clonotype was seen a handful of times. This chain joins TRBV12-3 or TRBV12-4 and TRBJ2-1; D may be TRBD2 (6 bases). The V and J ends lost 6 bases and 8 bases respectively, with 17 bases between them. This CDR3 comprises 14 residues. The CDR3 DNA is TGTGCCAGCAGAAAGCCCCGGGACTTCGATGAGCAGTTCTTC. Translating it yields CASRKPRDFDEQFF.

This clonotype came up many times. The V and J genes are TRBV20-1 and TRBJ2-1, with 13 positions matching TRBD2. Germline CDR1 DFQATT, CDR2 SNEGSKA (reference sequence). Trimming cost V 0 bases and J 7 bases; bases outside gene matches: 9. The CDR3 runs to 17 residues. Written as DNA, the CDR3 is TGCAGTGCTAGAGATCGGAGGACTAGCGGGAGTAGGAATGAGCAGTTCTTC. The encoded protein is CSARDRRTSGSRNEQFF.

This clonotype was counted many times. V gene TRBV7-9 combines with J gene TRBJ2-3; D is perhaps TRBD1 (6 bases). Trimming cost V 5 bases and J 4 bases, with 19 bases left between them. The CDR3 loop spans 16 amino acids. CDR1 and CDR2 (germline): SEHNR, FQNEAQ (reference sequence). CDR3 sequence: CASSPRTGNYADTQYF. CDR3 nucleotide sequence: TGTGCCAGCAGCCCGCGAACAGGGAATTACGCAGATACGCAGTATTTT.